This TCR beta chain was sequenced during a study of T cells after yellow fever vaccination. This clonotype was observed many times. Its matching antigen is unknown. This CDR3 has 15 amino acids. The ends were cut back, 5 bases at V and 1 base at J, with 14 bases in the middle. Per germline, CDR1 SGHTA and CDR2 FQGNSA. Notes on the study in general: Weaker, the secondary response had a peak occurring faster, on day 5 versus 15. It was a small share of clonotypes that appeared in both CD4 and CD8 compartments.

UMIs were added to TCR cDNA along with a universal primer site when it was made by 5'RACE template switching. One entry per CDR3 protein results from TCRdb running MiXCR on the 5' RACE reads. The sample contains 250,000 or so distinct CDR3 sequences, roughly 7.2% of which appear only once. The TCR comes from a man aged 25-40 years who received the YFV17D yellow fever vaccine. The sequencing used CD4+ T cells sorted from PBMCs, collected 15 days after the yellow fever booster vaccination. The chain uses TRBV7-2 and TRBJ2-5, with D possibly being TRBD1 (6 bases). For the CDR3, the DNA is TGTGCCAGCAGCCGGCAGGGGACCCTCCAAGAGACCCAGTACTTC. The encoded protein is CASSRQGTLQETQYF.